This TCR beta chain was documented in a study of cytomegalovirus exposure and HLA in healthy donors (dated by TCRdb to about 2017). Background for the entire study: According to an earlier analysis of 587 of the donors, about 180 million T cells yielded 117 million unique TCR beta sequences and 276 Gb of sequence data. Approximately 300 gigabases of sequencing data and 75 million to 85 million unique TCR sequences made up an early release that covered roughly 670 HLA-typed donors. The genetic ancestry cluster associated with self-reported Caucasian donors included about four fifths of the 300 to 450 genotyped donors. The study aimed to test whether signatures of past pathogen exposure could be identified by cataloging public T cell receptors. The study profiled the T cell repertoires of about 720 subjects by immunosequencing and related them to cytomegalovirus serostatus. Along with the approximately 650-subject first cohort, a separate validation cohort of around 110 different subjects was used. The study combined high-throughput TCR immunosequencing, statistical association of individual TCRs with disease status, and machine learning to predict cytomegalovirus infection status. In a later analysis, previously published TCR beta repertoires from 600 to 850 donors were re-analyzed and high-resolution HLA genotyping was added so that TCR occurrence patterns could be studied. Rather than drawing on any new phenotypic data, the later analysis identified candidate immune exposures from TCR beta sequences and the way those sequences occurred across donors. An earlier analysis of several hundred of the donors applied high-throughput TCR beta sequencing to assess whether each TCR beta V gene segment acted as functional or pseudogenic. Donor age, sex, ethnicity and CMV serostatus were compiled alongside the repertoire data. A later genetic analysis used genome-wide SNP genotypes for about 65% of the roughly 670 donors, treating that subset as a discovery cohort. All discovery cohort repertoires had been generated on a single sequencing platform. Both class I and class II loci were covered by HLA typing, at four-digit resolution. The number of typed donors differed by locus: about 629-640 for A, B, C, DRB1 and DQB1; 522 for DQA1; over 600 for DPA1; and about 450 for DPB1. A handful of DR-DQ haplotypes were treated as single units for association and clustering because of strong linkage in the cohort. Among 300 to 500 genotyped donors of the cohort, an average of approximately 220,000 unique TCR beta nucleotide sequences was sequenced per donor, of which roughly 18% were non-productive. What the research found in general, with its limitations: In a later analysis, most CMV-associated TCR beta chains were found to appear HLA-restricted, with HLA associations seemingly driven largely by CMV exposure. According to the authors, the approach could potentially be generalized to other disease states and immunological phenotypes. A later analysis found that HLA-associated TCR beta chains were more clonally expanded and had lower generation probabilities than equally common non-associated chains. A later genetic analysis reported fewer N-insertions in productive TCRs among donors in an Asian-associated ancestry cluster than the roughly 700-donor mean. A later analysis found that TCR association rates varied across HLA loci, with DRB1 alleles showing the most associated TCRs and HLA-C alleles the fewest. While some public TCRs were present in many individuals, most TCR sequences turned up only very rarely across donors. Presence/absence analyses assumed roughly uniform sequencing depth across donors, an assumption that may not hold. The cohort was sequenced for TCR beta chains only, and without alpha or paired-chain data the features that could be detected were limited. A further reported finding was that TCR beta sequences accurately predicted the HLA-A and HLA-B alleles for most subjects in the first cohort. Because counts were too low, roughly 16 rarely observed V segments, including chromosome 9 orphons, were excluded from the earlier analysis of a few hundred of the donors. In an earlier analysis of about 540 of the donors, most TCR beta V segments were observed in productive rearrangements about 87% or about 30% of the time, broadly matching IMGT annotations. Several of the top co-occurrence clusters appeared to be linked to parvovirus B19, influenza, CMV and Epstein-Barr virus, according to a later analysis. Linkage disequilibrium might explain the correlated functional status among segregating V segments, but an unknown experimental factor could not be ruled out. The only immune exposure information available for the cohort was CMV serostatus. When HLA alleles, especially DR and DQ, strongly co-occurred, attributing TCR associations to individual alleles was difficult. The 87-base-pair reads could not distinguish some IMGT-functional V segments, including TRBV6-2 and TRBV6-3, so those segments were excluded. A group of highly shared sequence variants was considered likely to be a technical artifact of the sequencing pipeline. In both the original and validation cohorts, the classifier was reported to diagnose cytomegalovirus status with high specificity and sensitivity. An association between a missense DCLRE1C variant and V-gene and J-gene trimming of TCR beta chains was found in a later genetic analysis and replicated in an independent cohort. In vitro tests confirmed that a few of the cytomegalovirus-associated TCR beta chains recognize cytomegalovirus antigens. HLA typing was unavailable for some donors at each locus, so association tests used only the typed subset. At a false discovery rate of 0.05, a later analysis linked about 17,000 TCR beta sequences to specific HLA alleles. The study listed 164 TCR beta chains as associated with cytomegalovirus.

The library was prepared using the immunoSEQ multiplex PCR assay. For the multiplex PCR, a mixture combining 60 forward primers for TCR Vbeta segments and 13 reverse primers for TCR Jbeta segments was used. A multiplex PCR assay on genomic DNA amplified the CDR3 region of rearranged TCR beta genes. On the Illumina HiSeq System, the amplified TCR beta libraries were sequenced as 87-base-pair reads. In the paper's pipeline: A later analysis counted approximately 84 million unique TCR beta chains across the 666 repertoires, and 9.5 million to 11 million of these chains were shared by at least two donors. To remove PCR and sequencing errors, raw reads were error-corrected and collapsed into unique sequences using a nearest-neighbor algorithm that merged closely related sequences. Alignment of CDR3 sequences to IMGT reference sequences was used to assign V, D and J gene segments. For a sequence to be retained, at least a six-nucleotide match to both a V gene segment and a J gene segment was required. Rearrangements were called productive when the CDR3 lacked stop codons and stayed in frame with V and J; all others were non-productive. CDR3 was defined according to IMGT convention as the region running from the second conserved V-encoded cysteine to the conserved J-encoded phenylalanine. The earlier analysis of 500 to 650 of the donors excluded any sequence lacking an unambiguous match to a single V gene segment. An earlier analysis of several hundred of the donors called V segments functional above 56.7% productive rearrangements and segregating when the between-donor standard deviation exceeded 5%. A statistical classification framework was developed to diagnose cytomegalovirus status using the catalog of TCR beta chain sequences. In a later analysis, V and J genes were assigned by comparing TCR nucleotide sequences against IMGT/GENE-DB human TR gene sequences. Using the TCRdist pipeline, a later analysis assigned CDR3 sequences along with most-parsimonious VDJ recombination scenarios. In a later analysis, each TCR beta chain was defined by its CDR3 amino acid sequence together with its V-gene family, and reads without a unique V-gene family were excluded. As a way to deal with suspected cross-contamination and a sequencing artifact, a later analysis dropped 640 or so nucleotide sequences that were highly shared and had low generation probability. For each public chain, a later analysis derived a clonal expansion index from normalized ranks of inferred template counts within each repertoire. A later analysis computed generation probabilities with a VDJ recombination model fitted to out-of-frame rearrangements, and checked the results against IGoR. In a later analysis, hypergeometric tests were used to score TCR-TCR, TCR-HLA and TCR-CMV co-occurrence, with a repertoire-size bias correction applied to TCR pairs. False discovery rates were estimated in a later analysis by permuting HLA or CMV assignments 20 times. In a later analysis, co-occurring TCRs were grouped with DBSCAN, and TCRdist sequence similarity was added when clustering was performed within HLA-allele-positive subsets. For co-occurrence clustering, repertoires with fewer than 30,000 or more than 120,000 public chains were excluded, along with about five repertoires with anomalous nucleotide sharing. TCRdb obtained this table from immuneACCESS and retained in-frame rearrangements with V and J assigned. These tables miss some clones; where compared with another copy, unresolved V genes account for less than half of the shortfall, and the remainder is unexplained. V and J calls and clone size are given by that table; D and trimming were obtained from the DNA. For this sample the table gives roughly 130,000 clones, of which approximately 85% were detected only once. Around 11% of the sample belongs to the ten largest clones.

About this clone: Its cognate antigen has yet to be identified. No base quality information exists; no much larger clone differs at one position.

The cohort consisted of some 670 healthy bone marrow donors. At the time of sampling, every cohort member was nominally healthy, though immune exposures that went unrecorded were likely present. The donor tested CMV seropositive and was one of the 289 seropositive cohort members. Each donor provided a peripheral blood sample, and peripheral blood mononuclear cells were used for TCR beta sequencing. Genomic DNA was extracted from the blood cell samples with the Qiagen DNeasy Blood Extraction Kit. The CDR3 covers 14 residues, taking in both the cysteine and the phenylalanine. The read is trimmed to its CDR3 DNA, 42 bases read in frame from base 1. The germline V gene (reference sequence) yields MNHEY for CDR1 and SMNVEV for CDR2. After removal of 6 bases from V and 5 bases from J, the junction retains 7 bases not matched to a gene.

Sequenced material: PBMCs. This sequence was found in a male donor in good health and CMV-seropositive. The sequence joins TRBV27 to TRBJ2-1; 7 bases in the middle match TRBD1. The CDR3 amino acid sequence is: CASRGQQVHNEQFF. The DNA sequence is as follows: TGTGCCAGCAGGGGACAGCAGGTGCACAATGAGCAGTTCTTC.